The 29 T cell receptor beta chains below were found in one sample sequenced in a study of OX40 agonist ivuxolimab in advanced cancers. The method was immunoSEQ multiplex PCR; TCRdb's version includes in-frame clones alone and lacks a portion of them. The sample has tens of thousands of clones; more than 75% are singletons. This sample comprised CD4+ or CD8+ T cells sorted from blood, obtained in a trial of the OX40 agonist ivuxolimab. These receptors were obtained from an adult with an advanced solid tumor such as melanoma, head and neck, liver or kidney cancer.

In its sample, this clone ranks as medium-sized. The CDR3 nucleotides are TGTGCCTGGAAGGGGAACACTGAAGCTTTCTTT. This sequence encodes CAWKGNTEAFF. The rearrangement uses TRBV30 and TRBJ1-1; D gene unclear. Deletions cut 4 bases from V and 1 base from J, with 4 bases between. Germline V CDR1 and CDR2: GTSNPN, SVGIG (reference sequence). There are 11 residues in the CDR3.

The genes are TRBV7-2 and TRBJ1-1, with TRBD1 matching 8 bases. J lost 5 bases, V lost 7 bases, and 9 bases had no gene match. Germline assignment: CDR1 SGHTA and CDR2 FQGNSA. CDR3 size: 14 residues. CDR3 bases: TGTGCCAGCATAGACGACAGGGGTGGGACTGAAGCTTTCTTT. Its translation: CASIDDRGGTEAFF.

The V and J genes are TRBV4-1 and TRBJ2-3; 9 bases align to TRBD2. Germline CDR1 and CDR2: MGHRA and YSYEKL. After removal of 8 bases from V and 2 bases from J, the junction contained 8 bases not matched to a gene. The CDR3 contains 15 residues. CDR3 sequence: CASGGGAINTDTQYF. Written as DNA, the CDR3 is TGCGCCAGCGGCGGGGGGGCAATAAACACAGATACGCAGTATTTT.

The chain has TRBV6-1 and TRBJ1-2; 7 bases align to TRBD1. Germline trimming cut 5 bases from V and 4 bases from J; bases unmatched to any gene: 4. CDR1 and CDR2 (germline): MNHNS, SASEGT. The CDR3 extends over 13 amino acids. The chain's CDR3 is CASSRDSFYGYTF. CDR3 coding DNA: TGTGCCAGCAGTCGGGACAGCTTCTATGGCTACACCTTC.

This clone was seen more than once but under ten times. The chain couples TRBV5-1 to TRBJ2-2; D is possibly TRBD2 (6 bases). The V end was cut by 0 bases, the J end by 4 bases, with 10 bases between. The CDR3 is 15 residues long. The germline V gene has CDR1 SGHRS and CDR2 YFSETQ. The DNA of the CDR3 is TGCGCCAGCAGCTTGGTTAGCGGCCCCACCGGGGAGCTGTTTTTT. Protein sequence: CASSLVSGPTGELFF.

The chain is built from TRBV7-8 and TRBJ1-2; the D is unclear. The CDR3 has 16 residues. V lost 0 bases and J 2 bases, leaving 13 bases between the germline ends. CDR1 SGHVS and CDR2 FQNEAQ come from the germline V gene. CDR3 coding DNA: TGTGCCAGCAGCTTAGCATATCTGGACGGCAACTATGGCTACACCTTC. This encodes CASSLAYLDGNYGYTF.

The rearrangement links TRBV11-2 to TRBJ2-3; D is ambiguous. Germline values: CDR1 SGHAT, CDR2 FQNNGV. The CDR3 has 14 residues. The ends were cut back, 5 bases at V and 3 bases at J, with 12 bases in the middle. The CDR3 DNA follows: TGTGCCAGCAGCCCCCGGGCCGAGACAGATACGCAGTATTTT. Its protein is CASSPRAETDTQYF.

To note about this clone: A read error may be the cause here, since a much bigger clone is one base away. The V and J genes are TRBV30 and TRBJ2-3, with 7 bases lining up with TRBD1. The V gene's germline CDR1 is GTSNPN and CDR2 SVGIG (reference sequence). This CDR3 is 14 amino acids long. This CDR3 reads CASDPTGVSDMQYF. The DNA for the CDR3 is TGTGCCTCCGACCCTACAGGGGTATCGGATATGCAGTATTTT.

The chain has TRBV27 and TRBJ1-1; tentatively, D is TRBD1 (6 bases). CDR1 is MNHEY, CDR2 SMNVEV, per germline (reference sequence). The CDR3 sequence is 15 residues long. V was trimmed by 2 bases and J by 5 bases, leaving 15 bases between them. The CDR3 region has the DNA TGTGCCAGCAGTTTAGAGGTAGGGGGGTGGACTGAAGCTTTCTTT. Translated, it gives CASSLEVGGWTEAFF.

This clone turned up a few times. V gene TRBV7-9 combines with J gene TRBJ1-1; no firm D call. V dropped 1 base and J dropped 7 bases, with 7 bases sitting between them. The CDR3 has 12 amino acids. Germline loops: CDR1 SEHNR, CDR2 FQNEAQ (reference sequence). The CDR3 here is CASSLVGVEAFF. CDR3 in DNA: TGTGCCAGCAGCTTAGTAGGTGTTGAAGCTTTCTTT.

This clone appeared a single time. The DNA for the CDR3 is TGCGCCAGCAGCCAGACCCGGTGGGACAACTATGGCTACACCTTC. It codes for CASSQTRWDNYGYTF. The genes are TRBV4-3 and TRBJ1-2; possibly TRBD1 for D (5 bases). Trimming removed 3 bases at V and 2 bases at J, with 13 bases between. The CDR3 covers 15 residues. The V gene's germline CDR1 is LGHNA and CDR2 YSLEER.

This clone was counted only a few times. V and J are TRBV2 and TRBJ2-2; possibly TRBD2 for D (5 bases). Deletions cut 5 bases from V and 9 bases from J, with 10 bases between. The CDR3 contains 12 residues. CDR1 SNHLY and CDR2 FYNNEI come from the germline V gene. As DNA, the CDR3 is TGTGCCAGCAGTTCGGGGAACAGGGAGCTGTTTTTT. Its translation: CASSSGNRELFF.

This clone was picked up one time. The chain recombines TRBV28 with TRBJ1-1; D might be TRBD1 (5 bases). Germline V lookup: CDR1 MDHEN, CDR2 SYDVKM. Trimming pared 4 bases from V and 4 bases from J, leaving 13 bases between. The CDR3 spans 14 residues. In nucleotides, the CDR3 is TGTGCCAGCAGTTCCGAAGGGGTACGCACTGAAGCTTTCTTT. Residues: CASSSEGVRTEAFF.

V gene TRBV7-9 combines with J gene TRBJ1-1; no clear D gene. Germline CDR1 and CDR2: SEHNR and FQNEAQ (reference sequence). CDR3 length: 14 residues. V was shortened by 5 bases and J by 0 bases, with 10 bases between the two germline ends. CDR3 nucleotide sequence: TGTGCCAGCAGCGCACAGAGTGTGAACACTGAAGCTTTCTTT. Amino acids: CASSAQSVNTEAFF.

The chain uses TRBV18 and TRBJ1-1; 9 bases line up with TRBD1. The germline V gene has CDR1 KGHSH and CDR2 LQKENI. Trimming at V came to 4 bases and at J to 6 bases, leaving 6 bases not matched to a gene. The CDR3 extends over 14 amino acids. The CDR3 DNA follows: TGTGCCAGCTCACTCGACAGGGGGGTCTCTGAAGCTTTCTTT. Amino acid sequence: CASSLDRGVSEAFF.

V is TRBV28 and J is TRBJ1-6; the D is unclear. The CDR3 spans 13 residues. V was cut by 6 bases and J by 8 bases, with 11 bases left in between. CDR1 MDHEN and CDR2 SYDVKM come from the germline V gene. CDR3 amino acids: CASRHTLYSPLHF. CDR3 coding DNA: TGTGCCAGCAGACACACCTTATATTCACCCCTCCACTTT.

CDR3 amino acids: CASTGQPGLSRTGELFF. CDR3 bases: TGTGCCAGCACCGGGCAGCCGGGTCTATCGAGGACCGGGGAGCTGTTTTTT. The chain combines TRBV28 with TRBJ2-2, with D unresolved. This CDR3 spans 17 amino acids. Germline V gene data show CDR1 as MDHEN and CDR2 as SYDVKM. Trimming stripped 7 bases from V and 5 bases from J, with 23 bases between.

This rearrangement joins TRBV25-1 to TRBJ2-5, with 8 nucleotides matching TRBD2. The length of the CDR3 is 14 residues. V shed 6 bases, J shed 4 bases, and the junction held 7 bases outside the gene matches. Looked up from germline, CDR1 is MGHDK and CDR2 is SYGVNS. The CDR3 DNA reads as TGTGCCAGCAGGGAGCCGGGAGGGGGAGAGACCCAGTACTTC. It translates to CASREPGGGETQYF.

The CDR3 nucleotides are TGTGCCAGCAGTGCCTCTAAGGAGATTTCGCAGTACTTC. Translation: CASSASKEISQYF. This sequence joins TRBV6-6 and TRBJ2-7; D is unresolved. The V end lost 5 bases, the J end lost 9 bases, and 17 bases lay between the germline ends. The CDR3 spans 13 residues. Germline CDR1 is MNHNY and CDR2 is SVGAGI (reference sequence).

This clone turned up a few times. V is TRBV29-1 and J is TRBJ1-1, with TRBD1 matching over 9 bases. The CDR3 contains 13 residues. Trimming took 6 bases from V and 6 from J; bases not matched to a gene: 8. Germline assignment: CDR1 SQVTM and CDR2 ANQGSEA. CDR3 DNA: TGCAGCGTGAGGGACAGGGTGTCTGCTGAAGCTTTCTTT. This translates into CSVRDRVSAEAFF.

The chain joins TRBV18 to TRBJ2-6; D is ambiguous. V gave up 5 bases and J gave up 0 bases, with 8 bases separating them. The CDR3 spans 15 residues. Germline CDR1 and CDR2: KGHSH and LQKENI. The CDR3, as DNA: TGTGCCAGCTCATTTAGCAGCTCTGGGGCCAACGTCCTGACTTTC. Translation gives CASSFSSSGANVLTF.

The sample holds one count of this clone. CDR3 region: CASRRGGVNTEAFF. The DNA of the CDR3 is TGTGCCAGCCGTCGTGGGGGGGTGAACACTGAAGCTTTCTTT. J is TRBJ1-1 and V is TRBV27; tentative D call: TRBD1 (5 bases). The CDR3 has 14 amino acids. Trimming took 8 bases from V and 0 from J, leaving 13 bases between them. Germline V gene lookup returns CDR1 MNHEY and CDR2 SMNVEV (reference sequence).

The V gene is TRBV9, the J gene TRBJ2-1; TRBD2 aligns across 15 bases. CDR3 length: 18 amino acids. Losses at the gene ends were 0 bases for V and 4 bases for J; bases not matched to a gene: 5. Germline V gives CDR1 SGDLS, CDR2 YYNGEE. DNA for the CDR3: TGTGCCAGCAGCGTAGGGACTAGCGGGGGGGCCAGTTACAATGAGCAGTTCTTC. It specifies CASSVGTSGGASYNEQFF.

The chain recombines TRBV7-2 with TRBJ2-1; D remains ambiguous. The CDR3 extends over 17 amino acids. CDR1 and CDR2 (germline): SGHTA, FQGNSA. Trimming pared 3 bases from V and 6 bases from J, leaving 21 bases between. The DNA for the CDR3 is TGTGCCAGCAGCTTGGGTTACGGCGGTGGATGGACCAATGAGCAGTTCTTC. It encodes CASSLGYGGGWTNEQFF.

The chain couples TRBV28 to TRBJ2-1; tentatively, D is TRBD1 or TRBD2 (6 bases each). This CDR3 spans 15 amino acids. V was trimmed by 3 bases and J by 1 base, leaving 10 bases between them. The V gene's germline CDR1 is MDHEN and CDR2 SYDVKM. This chain's CDR3 is CASSFLGGSYNEQFF. In DNA, the CDR3 is TGTGCCAGCAGTTTCCTAGGGGGGTCCTACAATGAGCAGTTCTTC.

This CDR3 reads CASSLRGFRETQYF. In nucleotides, the CDR3 is TGTGCCAGCAGCTTAAGGGGCTTTCGGGAGACCCAGTACTTC. This rearrangement joins TRBV5-7 to TRBJ2-5; TRBD1 is a possible D gene (5 bases). TRBV5-7 counts as an open reading frame of uncertain function. This CDR3 region has 14 residues. V lost 2 bases and J lost 5, with 13 bases in between.

The genes are TRBV5-1 and TRBJ1-2; D is perhaps TRBD1 (6 bases). CDR3 size: 15 residues. V lost 6 bases and J 4 bases, leaving 19 bases between the germline ends. The germline gives CDR1 SGHRS, CDR2 YFSETQ. The CDR3 protein is CASNPAPGEGYGYTF. In nucleotides, the CDR3 is TGCGCCAGCAACCCAGCGCCAGGGGAGGGCTATGGCTACACCTTC.

The chain joins TRBV7-6 to TRBJ1-1; D unclear. This CDR3 contains 15 residues. The V and J ends lost 4 bases and 4 bases respectively, with 16 bases between them. From germline, CDR1 is SGHVS and CDR2 FNYEAQ. The DNA of the CDR3 is TGTGCCAGCAGCTCTAATAGCGCGGCCGGCACTGAAGCTTTCTTT. Protein sequence: CASSSNSAAGTEAFF. Based on the CDR3 plus reference TRBV7-6 and TRBJ1-1, the full variable domain is GAGVSQSPRYKVTKRGQDVALRCDPISGHVSLYWYRQALGQGPEFLTYFNYEAQQDKSGLPNDRFSAERPEGSISTLTIQRTEQRDSAMYRCASSSNSAAGTEAFFGQGTRLTVV.

The sample holds a few counts of this clone. This chain joins TRBV9 and TRBJ1-3; 9 nucleotides agree with TRBD1. Germline lookup yields CDR1 SGDLS and CDR2 YYNGEE. Germline trimming cut 4 bases from V and 2 bases from J; bases unmatched to any gene: 13. This CDR3 is 18 amino acids long. In nucleotides, the CDR3 is TGTGCCAGCAGCCCGCGGACAGGGGTCGACTCCGCTGGAAACACCATATATTTT. This translates into CASSPRTGVDSAGNTIYF.